Given below is one TCR beta chain in context. This clonotype was recorded at least ten times. Its cognate antigen has yet to be identified. Base qualities are not recorded, but no much larger clone differs from it by a single base. Per the publication, the time point label means: approximately 45 days after influenza vaccine administration. These data are taken from a study of response to subunit inactivated influenza vaccine listed by TCRdb under 2018. General notes on the study: The study used deep quantitative T cell receptor repertoire profiling to track responses to a trivalent subunit inactivated influenza vaccine.

CDR1 and CDR2 (DFQATT, SNEGSKA) derive from the germline V gene (reference sequence). V drops 6 bases and J drops 6 bases, leaving 12 bases in between. The CDR3, cysteine through phenylalanine, is 13 amino acids long. The only DNA kept is the CDR3, 39 bases in frame from the first base. Broad study findings and their caveats: The authors proposed that each seasonal influenza vaccination may bring in only a limited number of new T cells.

The library was built by means of RT-PCR. Sequencing used an Illumina HiSeq 2500. The public sequencing data were trimmed at Q25 with fastp and processed into clonotypes with MiXCR by TCRdb, which kept only in-frame beta chains. Every entry covers one CDR3 protein and lists the most common genes and DNA from its rows. The sample table lists roughly 570,000 distinct CDR3 sequences, roughly 13% of them with a count of one. The ten largest clones take up approximately 14% of the sample. The receptor was derived from a man aged 50-59 years who received an inactivated influenza vaccine. Donor details come from another sample of the same person, matched by shared clones. The V gene is TRBV20-1 and the J gene is TRBJ1-6, with no confident D gene call. Sequenced material: PBMCs from blood, taken roughly 45 days after vaccination. The bases are TGCAGTGCGGGAGATGGGCGTAATTCACCCCTCCACTTT. Its translation reads: CSAGDGRNSPLHF.